The rows below give T cell receptor beta chains drawn from one sample of a study of T-cell memory formation after mild COVID-19. Using its own MiXCR run on the 5' RACE reads, TCRdb lists one record per CDR3 protein. In the table there are roughly 310,000 distinct CDR3 sequences, approximately 15% of which are singletons. Sample: PBMCs or a T cell subset sorted from them (not recorded which). These receptors came from a man aged 18-30 years who had mild COVID-19 (a few samples of this study predate the infection). Cell type and time point are not known. The CDR3 runs from the conserved cysteine through the conserved F or W. D genes are given only for firm matches. Only part of the rows carry a size: once, few, many, or a class if the clone is expanded.

v_gene	abundance	d_gene	j_gene	CDR3aa	CDR3nt
TRBV6-5	many	TRBD1	TRBJ1-1	CASSELTGEVEAFF	TGTGCCAGCAGTGAACTTACAGGGGAGGTTGAAGCTTTCTTT
TRBV7-9	-	-	TRBJ1-2	CASNERGDNYGYTF	TGTGCCAGCAACGAACGGGGGGACAACTATGGCTACACCTTC
TRBV7-2	few	-	TRBJ2-7	CASSLRVRSQSYEQYF	TGTGCCAGCAGCTTAAGAGTCCGGAGCCAATCCTACGAGCAGTACTTC
TRBV7-9	-	-	TRBJ1-4	CASSQGSQLEKLFF	TGTGCCAGCAGCCAGGGATCTCAGTTGGAAAAACTGTTTTTT
TRBV7-3	few	-	TRBJ2-4	CASSWTVMLAKNIQYF	TGTGCCAGCAGCTGGACAGTGATGTTAGCCAAAAACATTCAGTACTTC
TRBV20-1	-	TRBD1	TRBJ2-1	CSATQEPKTGGEYNEQFF	TGCAGTGCTACACAAGAACCTAAGACAGGGGGAGAGTACAATGAGCAGTTCTTC
TRBV20-1	many	-	TRBJ1-1	CSASRRRMNTEAFF	TGCAGTGCTAGCCGCAGGAGAATGAACACTGAAGCTTTCTTT
TRBV12-3/TRBV12-4	few	-	TRBJ1-6	CASSLGAHNSPLHF	TGTGCCAGCAGTTTAGGGGCCCATAATTCACCCCTCCACTTT
TRBV27	-	TRBD2	TRBJ2-3	CASSRTRASGTSGTDTQYF	TGTGCCAGCAGTCGCACTAGGGCTTCCGGGACTAGCGGCACAGATACGCAGTATTTT
TRBV6-2/TRBV6-3	few	TRBD1	TRBJ1-2	CASSWRGGNGYTF	TGTGCCAGCAGTTGGAGAGGGGGCAATGGCTACACCTTC
TRBV3-1	-	TRBD1	TRBJ2-7	CASSPTGTGAYEQYF	TGTGCCAGCAGCCCCACCGGGACAGGGGCCTACGAGCAGTACTTC
TRBV19	few	TRBD1	TRBJ2-1	CASIPPGQGDNEQFF	TGTGCCAGTATTCCTCCGGGACAGGGAGATAATGAGCAGTTCTTC
TRBV19	many	-	TRBJ1-2	CASKGGGYTF	TGTGCCAGTAAGGGAGGTGGCTACACCTTC
TRBV3-1	-	-	TRBJ2-7	CASSQGRTTYEQYF	TGTGCCAGCAGCCAAGGCCGGACGACCTACGAGCAGTACTTC
TRBV7-9	few	-	TRBJ2-5	CASSFLRSGRQETQYF	TGTGCCAGCAGCTTTCTCAGATCAGGGCGGCAAGAGACCCAGTACTTC
TRBV3-1	few	-	TRBJ1-3	CASSPVSGGNTIYF	TGTGCCAGCAGCCCAGTGTCAGGAGGAAACACCATATATTTT
TRBV7-9	-	TRBD2	TRBJ2-1	CASSFGGGVNEQFF	TGTGCCAGCAGCTTTGGCGGGGGGGTCAATGAGCAGTTCTTC
TRBV12-3/TRBV12-4	-	-	TRBJ1-4	CASSSGLLNEKLFF	TGTGCCAGCAGTTCGGGACTTCTTAATGAAAAACTGTTTTTT
TRBV27	few	-	TRBJ1-5	CASSRIIGPDRQPQHF	TGTGCCAGCAGCCGCATAATAGGCCCAGATAGGCAGCCCCAGCATTTT
TRBV20-1	-	-	TRBJ1-4	CSARIGGDNEKLFF	TGCAGTGCTAGGATAGGGGGAGATAATGAAAAACTGTTTTTT
TRBV27	many	-	TRBJ1-1	CASSWGRANTEAFF	TGTGCCAGCAGTTGGGGCAGGGCGAACACTGAAGCTTTCTTT
TRBV12-3/TRBV12-4	-	-	TRBJ1-6	CASSLTWMNSPLHF	TGTGCCAGCAGTTTAACGTGGATGAATTCACCCCTCCACTTT
TRBV19	few	-	TRBJ2-1	CASSGSRTTNYNEQFF	TGTGCCAGTAGTGGTTCCCGGACTACTAACTACAATGAGCAGTTCTTC
TRBV4-3	-	-	TRBJ2-3	CASSQDRVGAPDTQYF	TGCGCCAGCAGCCAAGATAGAGTAGGGGCGCCGGATACGCAGTATTTT
TRBV4-2	few	TRBD1	TRBJ2-1	CASSQDEGAVNEQFF	TGTGCCAGCAGCCAAGATGAGGGGGCCGTGAATGAGCAGTTCTTC
TRBV3-1	few	TRBD2	TRBJ2-1	CASRGGSRGGSYNEQFF	TGTGCCAGCAGAGGTGGCTCGCGGGGGGGCTCCTACAATGAGCAGTTCTTC
TRBV7-6	-	TRBD2	TRBJ2-3	CASSLVLAGRDTQYF	TGTGCCAGCAGCTTAGTGCTAGCGGGGCGAGATACGCAGTATTTT
TRBV12-3/TRBV12-4	few	-	TRBJ1-2	CASNELLGTSMNGYTF	TGTGCCAGCAACGAACTCCTAGGGACCTCTATGAATGGCTACACCTTC
TRBV23-1	many	-	TRBJ2-1	CASSQSRPGSDEQFF	TGCGCCAGCAGTCAATCGAGGCCAGGTTCCGACGAGCAGTTCTTC
TRBV2	many	-	TRBJ2-7	CASSENAYEQYF	TGTGCCAGCAGTGAGAACGCCTACGAGCAGTACTTC
TRBV3-1	-	-	TRBJ2-5	CASSPSRSQETQYF	TGTGCCAGCAGCCCTAGTAGGAGCCAAGAGACCCAGTACTTC
TRBV19	few	TRBD2	TRBJ2-3	CASRGLAGIDTQYF	TGTGCCAGTAGGGGACTAGCGGGGATAGATACGCAGTATTTT
TRBV20-1	few	TRBD2	TRBJ2-3	CSGGGGVADTQYF	TGCAGTGGGGGCGGGGGGGTGGCAGATACGCAGTATTTT
TRBV30	-	-	TRBJ2-7	CAWSRGQGYEQYF	TGTGCCTGGAGTAGGGGTCAGGGCTACGAGCAGTACTTC
TRBV30	-	-	TRBJ2-2	CAWSGSYLGPGAVRDTGELFF	TGTGCCTGGAGTGGATCGTATTTGGGGCCAGGGGCGGTACGAGACACCGGGGAGCTGTTTTTT
TRBV7-2	-	-	TRBJ2-3	CASSRQAGPSTDTQYF	TGTGCCAGCAGCAGACAGGCAGGGCCTAGCACAGATACGCAGTATTTT
TRBV7-2	few	TRBD2	TRBJ2-3	CASSPQRGGPADTQYF	TGTGCCAGCAGCCCGCAGCGGGGGGGCCCCGCAGATACGCAGTATTTT
TRBV7-9	-	-	TRBJ1-4	CASSRTTGKLFF	TGTGCCAGCAGTCGCACAACAGGGAAACTGTTTTTT
TRBV9	-	-	TRBJ1-6	CASSEEGQNSPLHF	TGTGCCAGCAGCGAGGAGGGGCAGAATTCACCCCTCCACTTT
TRBV28	few	-	TRBJ1-4	CASSLQAVELFF	TGTGCCAGCAGTTTACAGGCAGTGGAACTGTTTTTT
TRBV6-2/TRBV6-3	few	-	TRBJ1-1	CASSRDMNTEAFF	TGTGCCAGCAGTCGAGACATGAACACTGAAGCTTTCTTT
TRBV25-1	-	TRBD1	TRBJ1-2	CASSVGGQDYGYTF	TGTGCCAGCAGTGTGGGGGGACAGGACTATGGCTACACCTTC